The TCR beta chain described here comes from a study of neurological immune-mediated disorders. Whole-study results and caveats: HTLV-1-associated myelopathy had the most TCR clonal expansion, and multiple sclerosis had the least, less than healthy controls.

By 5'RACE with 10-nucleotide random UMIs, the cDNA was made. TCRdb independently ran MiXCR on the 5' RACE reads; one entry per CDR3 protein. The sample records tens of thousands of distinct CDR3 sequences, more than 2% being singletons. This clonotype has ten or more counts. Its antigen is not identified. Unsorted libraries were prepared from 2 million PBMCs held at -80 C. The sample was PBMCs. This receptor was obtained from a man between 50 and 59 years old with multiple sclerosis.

The CDR3 DNA follows: TGTGCCAGCAGCCGAACCTACGAGCAGTACTTC. Amino acids: CASSRTYEQYF. J is TRBJ2-7 and V is TRBV3-1; D not certain. This CDR3 spans 11 amino acids. Germline lookup yields CDR1 LGHDT and CDR2 YNNKEL (reference sequence). V was trimmed by 4 bases and J by 2 bases, leaving 3 bases between them.